The 9 T cell receptor beta chains below were found in one sample sequenced in a study of T cell repertoires in cytomegalovirus infection. MiXCR was run by TCRdb on the reads, yielding one entry per CDR3 protein. The table lists roughly 180,000 distinct CDR3 sequences, 28% of them singletons, with approximately 30% in the top ten. Sequencing used PBMCs. The source is a human donor in good health (CMV status not recorded). Some clones in this sample may be carry-over from other donors' samples.

The V call is TRBV6-1, the J call TRBJ2-1; TRBD2 aligns across 8 bases. Germline-derived CDR1 and CDR2 are MNHNS and SASEGT. The CDR3 runs to 20 residues. With V trimmed by 3 bases and J by 0 bases, 16 bases remained unmatched. The CDR3 region is CASSDGVPGLELGSYNEQFF. DNA of the CDR3: TGTGCCAGCAGTGATGGGGTTCCGGGACTAGAACTCGGCTCCTACAATGAGCAGTTCTTC.

V is TRBV4-1 and J is TRBJ1-4; D gene unclear. Trimming took 0 bases from V and 6 from J, leaving 8 bases between them. CDR3 length: 14 amino acids. Germline V lookup: CDR1 MGHRA, CDR2 YSYEKL. This CDR3 reads CASSQEAGYEKLFF. The CDR3 DNA is TGCGCCAGCAGCCAAGAGGCAGGTTATGAAAAACTGTTTTTT.

The V call is TRBV6-2 or TRBV6-3, the J call TRBJ1-2, with 7 bases matching TRBD1. The CDR3 extends over 14 amino acids. Trimming took 6 bases from V and 8 from J; bases not matched to a gene: 12. Germline CDR1 MNHEY, CDR2 SVGEGT. In DNA form, the CDR3 reads TGTGCCAGCAGCCCCCCGGAGGGGGCGGGGGGCTACACCTTC. Amino acid sequence: CASSPPEGAGGYTF.

Comment on this clonotype: Given a much more abundant clone one base away, this may be a read error. V gene TRBV7-2 combines with J gene TRBJ1-3, with D hard to call. CDR1 and CDR2 from the germline V gene are SGHTA and FQGNSA. Trimming pared 2 bases from V and 0 bases from J, leaving 11 bases between. This CDR3 is 16 amino acids long. Here the CDR3 DNA reads TGTGCCAGCAGCTTAATACATGCTAACTCTGGAAACACCATATATTTT. This sequence encodes CASSLIHANSGNTIYF.

The gene calls are TRBV12-3 or TRBV12-4 and TRBJ2-1, with 15 bases aligning to TRBD2. This CDR3 comprises 16 residues. Losses at the gene ends were 5 bases for V and 6 bases for J; bases not matched to a gene: 5. CDR3 amino acids: CASSAGLAGGSNEQFF. Here the CDR3 DNA reads TGTGCCAGCAGTGCGGGACTAGCGGGGGGATCCAATGAGCAGTTCTTC.

This clonotype occurred once. The rearrangement joins TRBV11-1 to TRBJ2-1; 8 nucleotides line up with TRBD2. V lost 6 bases, J lost 5 bases, and 3 bases stayed unmatched. Per germline, CDR1 SGHAT and CDR2 FQDESV (reference sequence). The CDR3 covers 13 residues. CDR3 residues: CASRRGLDNEQFF. The CDR3 DNA reads TGTGCCAGCAGACGGGGACTAGACAATGAGCAGTTCTTC. Combining the CDR3 with reference TRBV11-1 and TRBJ2-1 gives the whole variable domain EAEVAQSPRYKITEKSQAVAFWCDPISGHATLYWYRQILGQGPELLVQFQDESVVDDSQLPKDRFSAERLKGVDSTLKIQPAELGDSAMYLCASRRGLDNEQFFGPGTRLTVL.

The rearrangement uses TRBV10-3 and TRBJ1-5, with D possibly being TRBD1 (5 bases). This CDR3 region has 18 residues. Looked up from germline, CDR1 is ENHRY and CDR2 is SYGVKD. V lost 4 bases, J lost 9 bases, and 28 bases lay in between. The chain's CDR3 is CAISARGEGFLAGAPQHF. The CDR3 coding sequence is TGTGCCATCAGTGCTCGGGGCGAGGGTTTTCTGGCGGGTGCGCCCCAGCATTTT.

In this sample, this clonotype turned up a few times. The genes are TRBV12-3 or TRBV12-4 and TRBJ1-4; D gene unclear. V was cut by 5 bases and J by 3 bases, with 10 bases left in between. The CDR3 length is 14 residues. CDR3 nucleotides: TGTGCCAGCAGTCCGCGGATAGCTAATGAAAAACTGTTTTTT. Protein product: CASSPRIANEKLFF.

The chain employs TRBV12-3 or TRBV12-4 and TRBJ1-1; no clear D gene. V lost 1 base and J 4 bases, leaving 4 bases between the germline ends. CDR3 length: 12 residues. The DNA for the CDR3 is TGTGCCAGCAGTTTAGAGGTCACTGAAGCTTTCTTT. Its protein product is CASSLEVTEAFF.